The clone carrying this T cell receptor beta chain was counted a single time. Its antigen is as yet unknown. TCRdb's copy holds only in-frame clones and misses some; the assay was immunoSEQ multiplex PCR. Of about 68,000 clones detected, approximately 86% appear once; the ten largest clones hold roughly 2%. This entry belongs to a study of OX40 agonist ivuxolimab in advanced cancers. Whole-study context: It was ivuxolimab, an agonistic anti-OX40 (CD134) antibody, that patients were treated with. Participants could have had prior anti-PD-1, anti-PD-L1 or anti-CTLA-4 therapy, and less than 45% had some. The study, taken as a whole, reports: Patients with a partial response at 0.1-3.0 mg/kg had among the lowest clonal expansion.

The CDR3 contains 17 residues. Germline assignment: CDR1 LGHNA and CDR2 YNFKEQ. The trim removed 0 bases at V and 1 base at J, leaving 5 bases unmatched. The chain links TRBV4-2 to TRBJ2-4; 8 nucleotides line up with TRBD2. The clonotype originates from an adult with an advanced solid tumor such as melanoma, head and neck, liver or kidney cancer. The material sequenced was CD4+ or CD8+ T cells sorted from blood, taken in a trial of the OX40 agonist ivuxolimab. CDR3 sequence: CASSQDLERGAKNIQYF. CDR3 nucleotide sequence: TGTGCCAGCAGCCAAGATCTGGAGCGGGGGGCCAAAAACATTCAGTACTTC.